The T cell receptor (beta chain) under discussion was sequenced for a study of blood T cell repertoires in COVID-19. Across the study: Symptom resolution, clearance, or two negative PCRs marked donors in Cohort 3 as recovered.

Sequenced by immunoSEQ multiplex PCR; TCRdb stores in-frame clones only, minus some. Among roughly 210,000 clones, around 86% were seen once, and the ten largest hold 7% to 7.5%. Material for sequencing was PBMCs or T cells enriched from blood (not recorded which). The clonotype comes from a man aged 30 to 45 in a cohort exposed to, infected with or recovered from COVID-19 (not recorded which).

CDR3 sequence (DNA): TGCGCCAGCAGCTCCTCTCGGGGGTCCTACAATGAGCAGTTCTTC. This sequence encodes CASSSSRGSYNEQFF. The chain links TRBV5-1 to TRBJ2-1, with a weak D call TRBD2 (6 bases). V lost 3 bases and J lost 1, with 11 bases in between. Germline loops: CDR1 SGHRS, CDR2 YFSETQ. The CDR3 runs to 15 residues. The full variable domain, its missing parts supplied by reference TRBV5-1 and TRBJ2-1, is KAGVTQTPRYLIKTRGQQVTLSCSPISGHRSVSWYQQTPGQGLQFLFEYFSETQRNKGNFPGRFSGRQFSNSRSEMNVSTLELGDSALYLCASSSSRGSYNEQFFGPGTRLTVL.